This TCR beta chain was sequenced for a study of response to subunit inactivated influenza vaccine. Study-wide results and limits: Every seasonal influenza vaccination brings in few new T cells, the authors suggested.

Using its own MiXCR run on the RT-PCR reads, TCRdb lists one record per CDR3 protein. Altogether more than 450,000 distinct CDR3 sequences are present, roughly 8.2% being singletons, with the ten largest covering over 10%. In its sample, this clonotype was seen many times. Its antigen remains unknown. The ends were cut back, 0 bases at V and 3 bases at J, with 12 bases in the middle. This CDR3 is 16 amino acids long. Germline V gene data show CDR1 as MGHRA and CDR2 as YSYEKL. This chain links TRBV4-1 with TRBJ2-1; tentatively, D is TRBD2 (7 bases). The sequence came from a man in his fifties or sixties who received an inactivated influenza vaccine. The specimen was PBMCs from blood, collected roughly 24 months after vaccination. The CDR3 loop is CASSQDRGGYYNEQFF. The CDR3 coding sequence is TGCGCCAGCAGCCAAGATAGGGGGGGGTACTACAATGAGCAGTTCTTC.